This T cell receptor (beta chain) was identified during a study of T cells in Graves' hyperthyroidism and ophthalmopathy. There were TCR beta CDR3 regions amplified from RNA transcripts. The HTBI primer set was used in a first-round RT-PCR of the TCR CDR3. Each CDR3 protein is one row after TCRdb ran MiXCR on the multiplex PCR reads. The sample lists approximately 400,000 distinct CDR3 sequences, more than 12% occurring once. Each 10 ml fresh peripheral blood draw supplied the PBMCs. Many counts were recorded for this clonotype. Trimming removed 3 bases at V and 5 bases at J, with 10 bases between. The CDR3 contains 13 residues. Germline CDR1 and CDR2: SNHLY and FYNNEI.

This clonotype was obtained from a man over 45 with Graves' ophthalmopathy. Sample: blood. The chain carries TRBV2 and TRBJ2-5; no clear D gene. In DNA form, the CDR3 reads TGTGCCAGCAGTGATCAGGTGGGGGAGACCCAGTACTTC. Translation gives CASSDQVGETQYF.